This TCR beta chain appears in the sequencing data of a study of shared clonotypes between healthy human individuals. Profiling relied on immunoSEQ multiplex PCR, and the TCRdb table lists in-frame clones only, not all of them. The sample records around 2.1 million clones, about 93% being singletons. Only CD45RO-negative cells positively selected for CCR7 counted as naive CD8 cells, so terminally differentiated effector memory CD45RA+ cells were excluded. V was pared by 3 bases and J by 6 bases, with 14 bases between. CDR3 length: 13 residues. CDR1 is SQVTM and CDR2 is ANQGSEA in the germline V gene.

The chain carries TRBV29-1 and TRBJ1-2; the D is unclear. The receptor was derived from a man younger than 35 in good health. Some clones in this sample may be carry-over from other donors' samples. The sequencing input was naive CD8+ T cells from PBMCs. CDR3: CSVDLAGPHGYTF. CDR3 nucleotide sequence: TGCAGCGTTGACCTGGCAGGTCCCCATGGCTACACCTTC.